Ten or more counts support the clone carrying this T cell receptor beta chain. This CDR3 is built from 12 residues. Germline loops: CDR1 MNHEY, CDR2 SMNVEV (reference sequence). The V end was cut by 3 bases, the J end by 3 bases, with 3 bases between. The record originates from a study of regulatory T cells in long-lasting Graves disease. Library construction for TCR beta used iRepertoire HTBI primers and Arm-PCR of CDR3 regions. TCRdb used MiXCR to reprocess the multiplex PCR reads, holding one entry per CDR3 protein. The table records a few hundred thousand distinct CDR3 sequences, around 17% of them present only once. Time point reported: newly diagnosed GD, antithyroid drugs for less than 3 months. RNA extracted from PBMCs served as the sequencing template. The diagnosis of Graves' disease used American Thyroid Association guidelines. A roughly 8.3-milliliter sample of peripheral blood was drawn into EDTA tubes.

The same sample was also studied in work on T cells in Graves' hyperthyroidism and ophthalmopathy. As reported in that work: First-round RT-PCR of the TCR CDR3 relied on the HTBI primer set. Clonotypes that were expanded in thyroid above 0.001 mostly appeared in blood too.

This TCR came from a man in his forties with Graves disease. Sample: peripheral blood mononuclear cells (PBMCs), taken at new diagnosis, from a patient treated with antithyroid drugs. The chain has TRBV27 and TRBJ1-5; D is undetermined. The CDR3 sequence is CASSFLNQPQHF. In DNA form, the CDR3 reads TGTGCCAGCAGTTTCCTCAATCAGCCCCAGCATTTT.